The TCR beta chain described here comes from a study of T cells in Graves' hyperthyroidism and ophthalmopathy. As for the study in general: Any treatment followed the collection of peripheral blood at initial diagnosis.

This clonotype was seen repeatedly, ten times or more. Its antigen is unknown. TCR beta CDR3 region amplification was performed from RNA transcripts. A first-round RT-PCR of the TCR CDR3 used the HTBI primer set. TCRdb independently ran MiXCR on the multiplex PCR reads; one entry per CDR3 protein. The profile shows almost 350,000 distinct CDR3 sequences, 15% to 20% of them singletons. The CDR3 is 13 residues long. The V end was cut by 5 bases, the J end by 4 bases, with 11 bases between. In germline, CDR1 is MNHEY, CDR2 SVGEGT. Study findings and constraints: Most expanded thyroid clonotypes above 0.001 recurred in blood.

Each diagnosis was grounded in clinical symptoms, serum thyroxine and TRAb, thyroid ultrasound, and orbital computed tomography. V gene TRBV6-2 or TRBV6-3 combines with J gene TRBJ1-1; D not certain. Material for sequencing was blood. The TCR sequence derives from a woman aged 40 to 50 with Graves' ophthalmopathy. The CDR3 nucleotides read TGTGCCAGCAGTAACGGAGCGACCACTGAAGCTTTCTTT. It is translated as CASSNGATTEAFF.